The sample holds a few counts of the clone carrying this T cell receptor (beta chain). Antigen specificity is unknown. The data were taken from a study of Graves' ophthalmopathy and Graves' hyperthyroidism. Background on the study: At the time of initial diagnosis and before any treatment, peripheral blood was collected.

The study's findings and limits: Blood shared most expanded thyroid clonotypes above 0.001 frequency.

CDR3 regions of TCR beta were amplified from RNA transcripts. The library came from an HTBI-primed first-round RT-PCR and a second-round multiplex PCR. Each CDR3 protein is one row after TCRdb ran MiXCR on the multiplex PCR reads. The table has some 750,000 distinct CDR3 sequences, about 44% seen once. The junction had 6 bases not matched to a gene; V was cut back by 0 bases and J by 0 bases. Per the germline V gene, CDR1 is SGHRS and CDR2 is YFSETQ. The length of the CDR3 is 17 residues. Moderately to severely active ophthalmopathy under 3 months, CAS at least 3, NOSPECS at least 4. Sequenced: peripheral blood. This sequence joins TRBV5-1 and TRBJ1-1; 9 bases align to TRBD1. The sequence derives from an adult man with Graves' ophthalmopathy. The CDR3 sequence is CASSLAGTGYVNTEAFF. CDR3 bases: TGCGCCAGCAGCTTGGCGGGGACAGGGTACGTGAACACTGAAGCTTTCTTT.